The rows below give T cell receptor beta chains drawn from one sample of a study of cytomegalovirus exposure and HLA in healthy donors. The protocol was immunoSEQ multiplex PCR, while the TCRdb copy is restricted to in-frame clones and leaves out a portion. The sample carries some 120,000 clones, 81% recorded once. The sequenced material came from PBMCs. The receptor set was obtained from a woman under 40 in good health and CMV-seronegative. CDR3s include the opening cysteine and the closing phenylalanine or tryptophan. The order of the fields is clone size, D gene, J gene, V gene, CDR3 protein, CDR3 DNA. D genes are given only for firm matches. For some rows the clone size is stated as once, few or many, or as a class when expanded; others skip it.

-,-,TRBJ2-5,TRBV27,CASSLWGPQGTQYF,TGTGCCAGCAGTTTATGGGGGCCTCAGGGGACCCAGTACTTC
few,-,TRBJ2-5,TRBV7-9,CASSRSVGTRQETQYF,TGTGCCAGCAGCCGCAGTGTGGGGACACGACAAGAGACCCAGTACTTC
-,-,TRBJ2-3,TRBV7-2,CASSLEVGETDTQYF,TGTGCCAGCAGCTTAGAAGTCGGGGAGACAGATACGCAGTATTTT
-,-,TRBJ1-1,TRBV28,CASSDRSPRGTEAFF,TGTGCCAGCAGTGATCGGAGCCCCCGGGGCACTGAAGCTTTCTTT
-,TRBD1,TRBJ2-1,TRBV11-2,CASSDRGRPSYNEQFF,TGTGCCAGCAGCGACAGGGGGCGGCCGTCCTACAATGAGCAGTTCTTC
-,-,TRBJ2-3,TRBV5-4,CASSRYTDTQYF,TGTGCCAGCAGCCGTTACACAGATACGCAGTATTTT
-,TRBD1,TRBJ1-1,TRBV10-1,CASSEEDRGRTVAFF,TGCGCCAGCAGTGAAGAAGACAGGGGGCGTACGGTAGCTTTCTTT
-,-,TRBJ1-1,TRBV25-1,CASSSIQRTGSPEAFF,TGTGCCAGCAGCAGTATCCAACGCACAGGGAGCCCTGAAGCTTTCTTT
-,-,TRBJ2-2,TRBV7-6,CASSQGGGTGELFF,TGTGCCAGCAGCCAGGGCGGCGGAACCGGGGAGCTGTTTTTT
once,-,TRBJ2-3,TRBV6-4,CASSDSAGTSTDTQYF,TGTGCCAGCAGTGACTCGGCGGGGACTAGCACAGATACGCAGTATTTT
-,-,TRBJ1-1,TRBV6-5,CASTRVGLGTEAFF,TGTGCCAGTACGAGGGTAGGGTTGGGCACTGAAGCTTTCTTT
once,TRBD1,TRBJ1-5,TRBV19,CASSDRVSQPQHF,TGTGCCAGTAGCGACAGGGTGAGTCAGCCCCAGCATTTT
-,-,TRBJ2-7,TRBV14,CASSQDPRSSYEQYF,TGTGCCAGCAGCCAAGATCCCCGTTCCTCCTACGAGCAGTACTTC
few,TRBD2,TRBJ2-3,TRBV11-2,CASSTGLAGGSDTQYF,TGTGCCAGCAGCACAGGACTAGCGGGAGGATCGGATACGCAGTATTTT
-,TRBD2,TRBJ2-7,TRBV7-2,CASSLGLAGVGEQYF,TGTGCCAGCAGCTTAGGACTAGCGGGAGTCGGCGAGCAGTACTTC
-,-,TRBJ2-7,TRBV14,CASSQVGNGGEQYF,TGTGCCAGCAGCCAAGTAGGAAATGGGGGCGAGCAGTACTTC
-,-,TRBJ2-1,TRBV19,CASSIDGTGVEFF,TGTGCCAGTAGTATAGATGGTACGGGAGTGGAGTTCTTC
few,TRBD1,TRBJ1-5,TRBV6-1,CASTTGARINQPQHF,TGTGCCAGCACCACAGGGGCTAGAATCAATCAGCCCCAGCATTTT
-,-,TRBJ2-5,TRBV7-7,CASSSGFQETQYF,TGTGCTAGCAGTTCGGGGTTCCAAGAGACCCAGTACTTC
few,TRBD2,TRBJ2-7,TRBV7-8,CASLGREGYEQYF,TGTGCCAGTTTGGGGAGGGAGGGCTACGAGCAGTACTTC
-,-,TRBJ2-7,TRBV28,CASRGGTSYEQYF,TGTGCCAGCAGAGGAGGGACCTCCTACGAGCAGTACTTC
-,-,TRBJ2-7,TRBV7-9,CASSLIGGGSQAEQYF,TGTGCCAGCAGCTTAATTGGTGGAGGGAGCCAAGCCGAGCAGTACTTC
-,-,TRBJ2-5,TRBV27,CASSPGVIGETQYF,TGTGCCAGCTCCCCCGGGGTTATCGGGGAGACCCAGTACTTC
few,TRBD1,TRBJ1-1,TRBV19,CASSIGARGTEAFF,TGTGCCAGTAGTATAGGAGCCAGGGGGACTGAAGCTTTCTTT
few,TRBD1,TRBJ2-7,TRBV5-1,CASSMGQQSYEQYF,TGCGCCAGCAGCATGGGACAGCAATCCTACGAGCAGTACTTC
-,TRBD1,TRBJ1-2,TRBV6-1,CASRGQGNYGYTF,TGTGCCAGCAGAGGACAGGGTAACTATGGCTACACCTTC
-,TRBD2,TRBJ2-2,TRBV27,CASRPSGRAVTGELFF,TGTGCCAGCAGACCCAGCGGGAGGGCGGTTACCGGGGAGCTGTTTTTT
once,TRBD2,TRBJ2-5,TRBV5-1,CASSFGLADPRRETQYF,TGCGCCAGCAGCTTTGGGCTAGCGGATCCCCGCCGAGAGACTCAGTACTTC
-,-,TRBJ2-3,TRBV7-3,CASSLSRVVGADTQYF,TGTGCCAGCAGCTTAAGCCGTGTGGTGGGAGCAGATACGCAGTATTTT
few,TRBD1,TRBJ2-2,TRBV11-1,CASSRNSGGNTGELFF,TGTGCCAGCAGCCGTAACTCAGGGGGGAACACCGGGGAGCTGTTTTTT
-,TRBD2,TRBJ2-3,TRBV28,CASSRPPGLAGRPDTQYF,TGTGCCAGCTCACGCCCCCCGGGACTAGCGGGGAGGCCAGATACGCAGTATTTT
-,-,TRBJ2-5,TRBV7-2,CASSLGAGNQETQYF,TGTGCCAGCAGCTTAGGGGCAGGGAACCAAGAGACCCAGTACTTC
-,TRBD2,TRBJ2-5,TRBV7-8,CASSSPLAAQETQYF,TGTGCCAGCAGCTCTCCACTAGCGGCCCAAGAGACCCAGTACTTC
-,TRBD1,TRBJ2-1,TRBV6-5,CASSYSQGNEQFF,TGTGCCAGCAGTTACTCACAGGGGAATGAGCAGTTCTTC
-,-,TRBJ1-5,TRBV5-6,CASSFRSQPQHF,TGTGCCAGCAGCTTTAGATCTCAGCCCCAGCATTTT
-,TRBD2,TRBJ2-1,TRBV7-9,CASSPGGLAGVGQFF,TGTGCCAGCAGCCCGGGAGGACTAGCGGGAGTCGGGCAGTTCTTC